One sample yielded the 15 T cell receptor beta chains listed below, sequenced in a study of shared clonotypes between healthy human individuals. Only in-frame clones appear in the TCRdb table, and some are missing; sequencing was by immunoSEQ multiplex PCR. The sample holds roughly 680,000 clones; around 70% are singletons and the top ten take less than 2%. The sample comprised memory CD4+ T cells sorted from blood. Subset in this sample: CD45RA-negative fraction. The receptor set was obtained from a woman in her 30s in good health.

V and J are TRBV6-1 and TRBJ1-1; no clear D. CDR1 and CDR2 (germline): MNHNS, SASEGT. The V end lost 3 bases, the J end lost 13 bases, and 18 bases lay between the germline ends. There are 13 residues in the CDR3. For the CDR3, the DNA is TGTGCCAGCAGTGATAGCTGGGCCTACTCGTATTTCTTT. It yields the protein CASSDSWAYSYFF.

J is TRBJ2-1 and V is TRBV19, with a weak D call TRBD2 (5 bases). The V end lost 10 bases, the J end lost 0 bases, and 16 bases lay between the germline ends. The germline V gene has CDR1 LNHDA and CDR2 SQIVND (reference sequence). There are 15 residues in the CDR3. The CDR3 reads CATTPDLSSYNEQFF. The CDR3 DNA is TGTGCCACCACGCCGGACTTGAGCTCCTACAATGAGCAGTTCTTC.

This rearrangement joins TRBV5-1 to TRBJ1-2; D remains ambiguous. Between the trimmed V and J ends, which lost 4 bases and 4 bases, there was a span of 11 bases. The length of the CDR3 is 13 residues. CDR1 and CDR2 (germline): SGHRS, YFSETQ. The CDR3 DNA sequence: TGCGCCAGCAGCCCCCCAGGAGGCTATGGCTACACCTTC. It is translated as CASSPPGGYGYTF. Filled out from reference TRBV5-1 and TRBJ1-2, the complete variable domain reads KAGVTQTPRYLIKTRGQQVTLSCSPISGHRSVSWYQQTPGQGLQFLFEYFSETQRNKGNFPGRFSGRQFSNSRSEMNVSTLELGDSALYLCASSPPGGYGYTFGSGTRLTVV.

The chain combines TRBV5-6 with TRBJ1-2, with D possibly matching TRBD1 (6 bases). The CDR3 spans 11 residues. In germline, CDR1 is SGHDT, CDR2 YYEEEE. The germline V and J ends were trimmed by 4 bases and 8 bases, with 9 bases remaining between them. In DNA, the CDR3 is TGTGCCAGCAGCATGACAGGCGGCTACACCTTC. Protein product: CASSMTGGYTF.

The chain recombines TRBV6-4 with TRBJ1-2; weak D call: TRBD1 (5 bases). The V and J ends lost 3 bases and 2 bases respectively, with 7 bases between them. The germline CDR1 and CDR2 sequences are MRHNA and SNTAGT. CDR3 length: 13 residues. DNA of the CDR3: TGTGCCAGCAGTGAGGAGGGGAACTATGGCTACACCTTC. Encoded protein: CASSEEGNYGYTF.

CDR3 amino acids: CASNTGRGSQETQYF. Here the CDR3 DNA reads TGTGCCAGCAACACTGGGAGGGGGTCCCAAGAGACCCAGTACTTC. V is TRBV5-4 and J is TRBJ2-5, with a possible D match to TRBD2 (7 bases). The V end was cut by 6 bases, the J end by 1 base, with 16 bases between. The CDR3 contains 15 residues. CDR1 SGHNT and CDR2 YYREEE come from the germline V gene (reference sequence). Complete variable domain (other parts from reference TRBV5-4 and TRBJ2-5): ETGVTQSPTHLIKTRGQQVTLRCSSQSGHNTVSWYQQALGQGPQFIFQYYREEENGRGNFPPRFSGLQFPNYSSELNVNALELDDSALYLCASNTGRGSQETQYFGPGTRLLVL.

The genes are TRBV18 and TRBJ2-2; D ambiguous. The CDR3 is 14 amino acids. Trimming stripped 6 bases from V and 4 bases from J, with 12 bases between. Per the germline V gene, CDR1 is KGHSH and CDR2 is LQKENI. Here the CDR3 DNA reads TGTGCCAGCTCCCTAGGACCGAGCACCGGGGAGCTGTTTTTT. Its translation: CASSLGPSTGELFF. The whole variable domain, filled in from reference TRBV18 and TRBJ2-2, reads NAGVMQNPRHLVRRRGQEARLRCSPMKGHSHVYWYRQLPEEGLKFMVYLQKENIIDESGMPKERFSAEFPKEGPSILRIQQVVRGDSAAYFCASSLGPSTGELFFGEGSRLTVL.

The CDR3 region is CASSLSGTGVEQYF. The CDR3 DNA reads as TGTGCCAGCAGTTTATCCGGGACAGGTGTAGAGCAGTACTTC. J is TRBJ2-7 and V is TRBV27; 8 bases are a match to TRBD1. Trimming cost V 0 bases and J 7 bases; bases outside gene matches: 5. The germline gives CDR1 MNHEY, CDR2 SMNVEV (reference sequence). The length of the CDR3 is 14 residues.

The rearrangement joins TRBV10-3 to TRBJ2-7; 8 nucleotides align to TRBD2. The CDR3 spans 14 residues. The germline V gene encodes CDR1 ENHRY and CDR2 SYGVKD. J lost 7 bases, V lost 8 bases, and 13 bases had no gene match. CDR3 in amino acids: CAISGRAGEGEQYF. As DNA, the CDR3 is TGTGCCATCTCTGGAAGAGCGGGAGAGGGAGAGCAGTACTTC.

The CDR3 bases are TGTGCCAGCAGCTCTGCGGACCCCCCGGGGGAGCAGTACTTC. This encodes CASSSADPPGEQYF. The chain carries TRBV27 and TRBJ2-7; possibly TRBD2 for D (5 bases). V lost 6 bases, J lost 7 bases, and 19 bases lay in between. This CDR3 spans 14 amino acids. The germline V gene encodes CDR1 MNHEY and CDR2 SMNVEV (reference sequence).

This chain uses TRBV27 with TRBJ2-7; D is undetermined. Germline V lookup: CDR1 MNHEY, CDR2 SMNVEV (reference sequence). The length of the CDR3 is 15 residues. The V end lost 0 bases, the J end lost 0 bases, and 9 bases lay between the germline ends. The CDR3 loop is CASSLSRPLSYEQYF. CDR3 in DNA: TGTGCCAGCAGTTTATCACGACCCCTCTCCTACGAGCAGTACTTC.

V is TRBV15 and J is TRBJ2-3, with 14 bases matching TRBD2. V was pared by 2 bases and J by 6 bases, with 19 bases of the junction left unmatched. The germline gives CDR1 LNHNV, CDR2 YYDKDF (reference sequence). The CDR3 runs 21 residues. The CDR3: CATSRHWTAGTSGSGGDTQYF. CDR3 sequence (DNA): TGTGCCACCAGCAGACACTGGACAGCCGGGACTAGCGGGAGCGGAGGGGATACGCAGTATTTT.

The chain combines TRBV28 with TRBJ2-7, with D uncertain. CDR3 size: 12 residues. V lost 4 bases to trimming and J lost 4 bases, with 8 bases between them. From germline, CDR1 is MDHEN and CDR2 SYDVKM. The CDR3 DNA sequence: TGTGCCAGCAGTTCGGTAGGGTACGAGCAGTACTTC. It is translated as CASSSVGYEQYF.

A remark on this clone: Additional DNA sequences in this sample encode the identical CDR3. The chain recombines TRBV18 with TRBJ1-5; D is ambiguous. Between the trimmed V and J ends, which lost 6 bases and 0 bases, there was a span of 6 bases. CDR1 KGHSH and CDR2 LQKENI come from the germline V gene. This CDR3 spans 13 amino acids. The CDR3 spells CASSSYSNQPQHF. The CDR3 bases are TGTGCCAGCTCTTCTTATAGCAATCAGCCCCAGCATTTT.

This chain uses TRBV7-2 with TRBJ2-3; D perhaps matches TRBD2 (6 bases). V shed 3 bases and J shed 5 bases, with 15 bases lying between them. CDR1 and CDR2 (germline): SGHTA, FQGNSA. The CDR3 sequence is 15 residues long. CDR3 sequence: CASSFPAGTVDTQYF. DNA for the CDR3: TGTGCCAGCAGCTTTCCTGCGGGAACTGTAGATACGCAGTATTTT.